These 5 T cell receptor beta chains share one sample of origin, sequenced in a study of siplizumab effects on memory and regulatory T cells. Sequencing used immunoSEQ multiplex PCR; TCRdb keeps in-frame clones, though not all of them. The sample yields about 85,000 clones, approximately 95% seen once. Input material: CD8+ T cells sorted from blood. Receptor source: a human donor in good health.

This clone occurred once. The V call is TRBV5-3, the J call TRBJ1-2; the match to TRBD1 covers 7 bases. TRBV5-3 belongs to the ORF category, with a function that is uncertain. The CDR3 runs to 14 residues. V was clipped by 6 bases and J by 5 bases; unmatched bases: 10. The CDR3 sequence: CARTGTAFSYGYTF. The CDR3 coding sequence is TGTGCCAGAACCGGGACAGCGTTTTCATATGGCTACACCTTC.

The rearrangement links TRBV4-1 to TRBJ2-1; TRBD2 matches 12 bases. CDR1 and CDR2 from the germline V gene are MGHRA and YSYEKL. The trim removed 4 bases at V and 5 bases at J, leaving 6 bases unmatched. There are 16 residues in the CDR3. Written as DNA, the CDR3 is TGCGCCAGCAGCCCACCAAGGACTAGCGGGAACAATGAGCAGTTCTTC. Translating it yields CASSPPRTSGNNEQFF.

The V and J genes are TRBV15 and TRBJ2-3, with a possible D match to TRBD2 (5 bases). Germline V gene data show CDR1 as LNHNV and CDR2 as YYDKDF (reference sequence). Trimming left V 5 bases short and J 2 bases short, with 14 bases between. CDR3 length: 15 amino acids. CDR3 residues: CATSEGTRATDTQYF. DNA for the CDR3: TGTGCCACCAGCGAAGGAACTAGGGCCACAGATACGCAGTATTTT.

This CDR3 reads CASSPPGLDYNEQFF. As DNA, the CDR3 is TGTGCCAGCAGTCCTCCGGGACTAGATTACAATGAGCAGTTCTTC. The rearrangement joins TRBV27 to TRBJ2-1; 8 positions agree with TRBD2. The CDR3 has 15 residues. Trimming cost V 5 bases and J 4 bases; bases outside gene matches: 7. Germline values: CDR1 MNHEY, CDR2 SMNVEV (reference sequence).

The chain employs TRBV30 and TRBJ2-3, with a possible D match to TRBD1 (6 bases). Germline CDR1 GTSNPN, CDR2 SVGIG (reference sequence). The CDR3 is 14 residues long. Trimming pared 1 base from V and 1 base from J, leaving 9 bases between. The CDR3 spells CAWSAGAGTDTQYF. The CDR3 DNA follows: TGTGCCTGGAGTGCAGGGGCCGGCACAGATACGCAGTATTTT.